This entry describes one T cell receptor beta chain. This CDR3 spans 15 amino acids. V dropped 0 bases and J dropped 3 bases, with 9 bases sitting between them. The data originate from a study of control samples from healthy donors and cancer patients. Sequencing used immunoSEQ multiplex PCR; TCRdb keeps in-frame clones, though not all of them. The repertoire holds over 85,000 clones, under 95% seen once, with 2% to 3% in the top ten. The chain uses TRBV23-1 and TRBJ1-3, with no clear D. TRBV23-1 is reported as an ORF; its role is uncertain. This TCR came from a woman in her late teens or twenties in good health. Sequencing used blood. The CDR3 region has the DNA TGCGCCAGCAGTCAATCGTACGGTGGTGGAAACACCATATATTTT. As protein: CASSQSYGGGNTIYF.